This T cell receptor beta chain was identified during a study of shared clonotypes between healthy human individuals. This CDR3 has 15 amino acids. The trim removed 3 bases at V and 0 bases at J, leaving 0 bases unmatched. Germline lookup yields CDR1 MGHRA and CDR2 YSYEKL. CD45RO-negative, CCR7-positively selected cells formed the naive CD8 fraction, excluding terminally differentiated effector memory CD45RA+ cells. A word on this clone: Other nucleotide sequences from this sample produce the same CDR3.

Assay: immunoSEQ multiplex PCR; the TCRdb copy retains only in-frame clones and omits some. The sample has about 1,900,000 clones; over 85% are singletons. V gene TRBV4-1 combines with J gene TRBJ1-3, with 9 bases lining up with TRBD1. The clonotype comes from a man younger than 35 in good health. Sequenced sample: naive CD8+ T cells sorted from blood. CDR3 in amino acids: CASSQDRGSGNTIYF. The DNA for the CDR3 is TGCGCCAGCAGCCAGGACAGGGGCTCTGGAAACACCATATATTTT.